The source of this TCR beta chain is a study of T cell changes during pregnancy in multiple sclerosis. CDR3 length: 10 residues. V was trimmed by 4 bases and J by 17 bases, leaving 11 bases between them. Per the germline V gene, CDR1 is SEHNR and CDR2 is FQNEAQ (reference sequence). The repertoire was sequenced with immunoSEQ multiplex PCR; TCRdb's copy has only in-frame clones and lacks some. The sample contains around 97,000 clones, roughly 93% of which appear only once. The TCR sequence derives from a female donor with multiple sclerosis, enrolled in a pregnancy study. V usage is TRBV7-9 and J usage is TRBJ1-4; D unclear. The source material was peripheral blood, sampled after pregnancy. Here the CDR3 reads CASSSDTVFF. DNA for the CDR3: TGTGCCAGCAGCTCAGACACTGTTTTTTTT. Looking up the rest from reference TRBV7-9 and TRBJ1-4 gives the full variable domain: DTGVSQNPRHKITKRGQNVTFRCDPISEHNRLYWYRQTLGQGPEFLTYFQNEAQLEKSRLLSDRFSAERPKGSFSTLEIQRTEQGDSAMYLCASSSDTVFFGSGTQLSVL.